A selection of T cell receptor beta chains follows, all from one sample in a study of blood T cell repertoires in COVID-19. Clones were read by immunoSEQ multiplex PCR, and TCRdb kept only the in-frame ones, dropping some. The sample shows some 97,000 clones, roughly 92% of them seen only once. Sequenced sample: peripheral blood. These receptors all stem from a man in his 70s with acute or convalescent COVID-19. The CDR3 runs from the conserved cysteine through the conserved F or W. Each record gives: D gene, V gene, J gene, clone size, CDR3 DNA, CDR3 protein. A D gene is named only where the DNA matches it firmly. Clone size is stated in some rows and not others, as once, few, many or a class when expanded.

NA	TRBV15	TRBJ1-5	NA	TGTGCCACCAGCTTCTCCCCGGGTAATCAGCCCCAGCATTTT	CATSFSPGNQPQHF
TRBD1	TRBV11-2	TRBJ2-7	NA	TGTGCCAGCAGCTTATCTCCCGATCCGGGACAGGATTACGAGCAGTACTTC	CASSLSPDPGQDYEQYF
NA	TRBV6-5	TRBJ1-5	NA	TGTGCCAGCAGTTACTCCACGGGGCAGCCCCAGCATTTT	CASSYSTGQPQHF
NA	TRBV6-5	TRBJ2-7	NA	TGTGCCAGCAGTCCGGGACACCTCTCCTACGAGCAGTACTTC	CASSPGHLSYEQYF
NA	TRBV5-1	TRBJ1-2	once	TGCGCCAGCAGCCCACCGGAGGGGGGCTACACCTTC	CASSPPEGGYTF
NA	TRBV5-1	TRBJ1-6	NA	TGCGCCAGCAGCTTGGATGGGACAACAGTTTCACCCCTCCACTTT	CASSLDGTTVSPLHF
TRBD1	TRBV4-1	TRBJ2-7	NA	TGCGCCAGCAGCCAAGATCGTTTTTGGGACAGGGGCGAGCAGTACTTC	CASSQDRFWDRGEQYF
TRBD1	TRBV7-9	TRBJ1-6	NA	TGTGCCAGCAGCTTAGGAGGGGGACAGGGGAAGAATTCACCCCTCCACTTT	CASSLGGGQGKNSPLHF
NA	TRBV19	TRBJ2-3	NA	TGTGCCAGTAGATCGGGTAGCACAGATACGCAGTATTTT	CASRSGSTDTQYF
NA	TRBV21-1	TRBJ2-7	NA	TGTGCCAGCAGCAACCTATTTCTAGCGGGCGCCTCCTACGAGCAGTACTTC	CASSNLFLAGASYEQYF
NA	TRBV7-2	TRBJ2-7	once	TGTGCCAGCAGCTCACCAACCCAGGGAGGCTACGAGCAGTACTTC	CASSSPTQGGYEQYF
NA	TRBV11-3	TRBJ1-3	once	TGTGCCAGCAGCGAAGAGTTCGGTGCGTACACCATATATTTT	CASSEEFGAYTIYF
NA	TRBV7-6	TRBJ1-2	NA	TGTGCCAGCAGCCTGGACACGAACTATGGCTACACCTTC	CASSLDTNYGYTF
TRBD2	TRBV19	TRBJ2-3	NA	TGTGCCAGTACCCCCGGGGCTAGCGGGAGAGGGGGTACGCAGTATTTT	CASTPGASGRGGTQYF
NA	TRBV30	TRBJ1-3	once	TGTGCCTGGGCTCAGTACTCTGGAAACACCATATATTTT	CAWAQYSGNTIYF
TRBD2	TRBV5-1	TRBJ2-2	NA	TGCGCCAGCAGCTTACGGGAGGCCGGGGAGCTGTTTTTT	CASSLREAGELFF
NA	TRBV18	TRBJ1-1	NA	TGTGCCAGCTCACGGGGGACTCCCACGCAGAACACTGAAGCTTTCTTT	CASSRGTPTQNTEAFF
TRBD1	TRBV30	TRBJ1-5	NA	TGTGCCTGGAGCGCAAGGACAGGGTATCAGCCCCAGCATTTT	CAWSARTGYQPQHF
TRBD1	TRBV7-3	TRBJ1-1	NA	TGTGCCAGCAGCTTAACAATTTCAGGGACAGGGGGCGTAATCCCCACTGAAGCTTTCTTT	CASSLTISGTGGVIPTEAFF
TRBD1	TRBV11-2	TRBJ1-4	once	TGTGCCAGCAGAGACAGGGGGCTGTCTAATGAAAAACTGTTTTTT	CASRDRGLSNEKLFF
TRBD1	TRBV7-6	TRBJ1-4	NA	TGTGCCAGCAGTCGAAGACAGGGAACTAATGAAAAACTGTTTTTT	CASSRRQGTNEKLFF
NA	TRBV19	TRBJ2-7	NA	TGTGCCAGTAGTATGGTGACAGGCCCCTACGAGCAGTACTTC	CASSMVTGPYEQYF
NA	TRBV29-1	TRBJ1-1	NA	TGCAGCGTTGATCCAAGGCAGGGATACAGGAACACTGAAGCTTTCTTT	CSVDPRQGYRNTEAFF
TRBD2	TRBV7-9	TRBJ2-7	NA	TGTGCCAGCAGCTTTGGTAGCGGGGGGTCCCAGAGACTCTACGAGCAGTACTTC	CASSFGSGGSQRLYEQYF
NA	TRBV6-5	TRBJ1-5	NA	TGTGCCAGCAGTTACTCATGGGGTACCCGGGGGGCCCAGCATTTT	CASSYSWGTRGAQHF
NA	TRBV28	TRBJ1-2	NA	TGTGCCAGCAGTCCCTTCGGGGGGAGCTATGGCTACACCTTC	CASSPFGGSYGYTF
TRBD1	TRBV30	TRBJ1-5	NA	TGTGCCTGGAGTGAAATAACAGGGGATCAGCCCCAGCATTTT	CAWSEITGDQPQHF
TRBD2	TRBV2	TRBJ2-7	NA	TGTGCCAGCAGTGAACGAGCGGGGGTGGCCTACGAGCAGTACTTC	CASSERAGVAYEQYF
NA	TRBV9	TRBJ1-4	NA	TGTGCCAGCAGCGTAGGGCACAGCCCTAATGAAAAACTGTTTTTT	CASSVGHSPNEKLFF
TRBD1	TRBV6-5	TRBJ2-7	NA	TGTGCCAGCGGGTCGGGACAGTCATTCTCCGAGCAGTACTTC	CASGSGQSFSEQYF
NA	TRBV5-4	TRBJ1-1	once	TGTGCCAGCAGCTTCGATAACAGCCCTGAAGCTTTCTTT	CASSFDNSPEAFF
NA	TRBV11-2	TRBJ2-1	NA	TGTGCCAGCAGCTCGGGACTGAACAATGAGCAGTTCTTC	CASSSGLNNEQFF
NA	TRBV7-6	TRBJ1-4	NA	TGTGCCAGCAGCCCTTCATGGACAGAGGGTGAAAAACTGTTTTTT	CASSPSWTEGEKLFF
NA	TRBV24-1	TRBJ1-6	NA	TGTGCCTGGCAGGGAAATTCACCCCTCCACTTT	CAWQGNSPLHF
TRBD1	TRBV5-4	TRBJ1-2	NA	TGTGCCAGCAGCTCGACAGGGTCGATGGGGGGCTACACCTTC	CASSSTGSMGGYTF
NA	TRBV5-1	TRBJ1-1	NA	TGCGCCAGCAGCCCTAGCGGGGCGGCTGAAGCTTTCTTT	CASSPSGAAEAFF
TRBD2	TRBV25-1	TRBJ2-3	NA	TGTGCCAGCAGTCCACGCGGGACTAGCGGCACAGATACGCAGTATTTT	CASSPRGTSGTDTQYF
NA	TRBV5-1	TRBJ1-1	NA	TGCGCCAGCAGCCCGTACAAGAACACTGAAGCTTTCTTT	CASSPYKNTEAFF
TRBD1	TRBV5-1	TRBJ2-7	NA	TGCGCCAGCAGCTTTACAGGGGACGGCTACGAGCAGTACTTC	CASSFTGDGYEQYF
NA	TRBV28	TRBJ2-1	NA	TGTGCCAGCAGGACTCAGGACAGCTACAATGAGCAGTTCTTC	CASRTQDSYNEQFF
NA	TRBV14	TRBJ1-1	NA	TGTGCCAGCAGCCAAATGAGTGGCACTGAAGCTTTCTTT	CASSQMSGTEAFF
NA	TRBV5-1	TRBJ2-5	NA	TGCGCCAGCAGCTTGTACACAGGGCAAGAGACCCAGTACTTC	CASSLYTGQETQYF
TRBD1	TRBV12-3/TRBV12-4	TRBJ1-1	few	TGTGCCAGCAGTCCTCGACAGGGCTGGAAGGCTTTCTTT	CASSPRQGWKAFF
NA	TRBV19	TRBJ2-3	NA	TGTGCCAGTAGTATTCAAGGAGTATCAGATACGCAGTATTTT	CASSIQGVSDTQYF
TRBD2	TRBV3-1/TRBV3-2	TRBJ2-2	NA	TGTGCCAGCAGCTCCCGGACTAGCGGGAGTACCGGGGAGCTGTTTTTT	CASSSRTSGSTGELFF
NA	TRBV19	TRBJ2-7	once	TGTGCCAGTAAGAGTTGGGGCACCTACGAGCAGTACTTC	CASKSWGTYEQYF
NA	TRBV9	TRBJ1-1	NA	TGTGCCAGCAGCGTAGGTGGGAGGACTGAAGCTTTCTTT	CASSVGGRTEAFF
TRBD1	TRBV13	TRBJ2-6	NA	TGTGCCAGCAGCTCGCCGGACGACAGGGCGGCCAACGTCCTGACTTTC	CASSSPDDRAANVLTF
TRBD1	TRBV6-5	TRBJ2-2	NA	TGTGCCAGCAGTAAACAGGGGGCGGGCACCGGGGAGCTGTTTTTT	CASSKQGAGTGELFF
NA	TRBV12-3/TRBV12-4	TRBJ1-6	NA	TGTGCCAGCACCCACTCTCGTAATTCACCCCTCCACTTT	CASTHSRNSPLHF
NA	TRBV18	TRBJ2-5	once	TGTGCCAGCTCACCACTGGGGGGGGCCCAATTCCAAGAGACCCAGTACTTC	CASSPLGGAQFQETQYF
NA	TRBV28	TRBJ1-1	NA	TGTGCCAGCACTCGAGGCGGGGACACTGAAGCTTTCTTT	CASTRGGDTEAFF
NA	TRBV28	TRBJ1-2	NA	TGTGCCAGCAGTCTGGACATCACTAACTATGGCTACACCTTC	CASSLDITNYGYTF
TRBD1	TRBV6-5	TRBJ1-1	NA	TGTGCCAGCAGTTACCCGGGACAGGGAGGATATGAAGCTTTCTTT	CASSYPGQGGYEAFF
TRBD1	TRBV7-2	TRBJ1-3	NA	TGTGCCAGCAGCTTAGCTGGGACAGGGACGGGAGGAAACACCATATATTTT	CASSLAGTGTGGNTIYF
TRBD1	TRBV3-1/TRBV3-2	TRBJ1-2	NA	TGTGCCAGCAGCCCGGACAGGGGGTTGGGCTACACCTTC	CASSPDRGLGYTF
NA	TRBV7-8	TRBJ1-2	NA	TGTGCCAGCAGCCCGTTACAGATTACCTATGGCTACACCTTC	CASSPLQITYGYTF
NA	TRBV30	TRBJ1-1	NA	TGTGCCTGGAGTGTTTATGGAGGTGGAGCTTTCTTT	CAWSVYGGGAFF